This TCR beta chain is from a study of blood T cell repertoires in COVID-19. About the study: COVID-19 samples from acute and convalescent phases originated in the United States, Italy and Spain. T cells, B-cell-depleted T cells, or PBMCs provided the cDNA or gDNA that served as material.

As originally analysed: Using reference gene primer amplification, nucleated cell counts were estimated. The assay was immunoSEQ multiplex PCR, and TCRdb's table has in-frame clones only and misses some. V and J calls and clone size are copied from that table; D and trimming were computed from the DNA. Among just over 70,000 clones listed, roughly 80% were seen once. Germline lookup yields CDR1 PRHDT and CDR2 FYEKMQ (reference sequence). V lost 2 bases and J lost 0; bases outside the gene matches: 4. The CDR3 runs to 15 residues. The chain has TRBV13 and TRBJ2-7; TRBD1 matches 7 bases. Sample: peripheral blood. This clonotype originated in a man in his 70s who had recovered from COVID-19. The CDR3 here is CASSLKGTVSYEQYF. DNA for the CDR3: TGTGCCAGCAGCTTAAAGGGGACAGTCTCCTACGAGCAGTACTTC.